The entry below gives a single TCR beta chain sequence along with its context. Its antigen is unknown. With random hexamers, reverse transcription was performed on roughly 0.45 to 1 ug of RNA. TCRdb analysed the immunoSEQ multiplex PCR reads with MiXCR anew, one entry per CDR3 protein. The sample yields more than 110,000 distinct CDR3 sequences, roughly 94% seen once. This entry comes from a study of CD8 T cells in Susac syndrome. Study-wide results and caveats: As the study acknowledged, the number of individuals in its TCR sequencing and HLA analysis was relatively small.

TCR beta was sequenced from blood CD8+ and CD4+ T cells. Negative isolation was used for CD8+ and CD4+ T cells and FACS enrichment for TEMRA cells. The germline V gene encodes CDR1 DFQATT and CDR2 SNEGSKA (reference sequence). The V gene end was trimmed by 7 bases and the J gene end by 9 bases; junction bases not matched to a gene: 2. The CDR3 is 10 amino acids. The sample comprised CD8+ T cells from PBMCs. The clonotype originates from a human donor in good health. J is TRBJ2-1 and V is TRBV20-1; 8 positions match TRBD2. In nucleotides, the CDR3 is TGCAGTGGCCGGGAGGGTGAGCAGTTCTTC. This sequence encodes CSGREGEQFF.